These 5 T cell receptor beta chains share one sample of origin, sequenced in a study of blood T cell repertoires in COVID-19. Measured with immunoSEQ multiplex PCR; TCRdb has only the in-frame clones, and not every one. The sample has about 200,000 clones; about nine tenths are singletons. What was sequenced was peripheral blood. The origin of the receptors is a man aged 35-49 years with acute or convalescent COVID-19.

This clone occurred a few times. The rearrangement joins TRBV7-2 to TRBJ1-4; 9 positions agree with TRBD1. This CDR3 region has 14 residues. Germline CDR1 SGHTA, CDR2 FQGNSA. The ends lost 4 bases at V and 7 bases at J; junction bases unmatched: 4. CDR3 sequence: CASSSRTGAEKLFF. CDR3 coding DNA: TGTGCCAGCAGCTCGAGGACAGGGGCTGAAAAACTGTTTTTT.

The rearrangement joins TRBV4-1 to TRBJ2-2; TRBD1 matches at 9 bases. Germline V gene sequence: CDR1 MGHRA, CDR2 YSYEKL. This CDR3 is 16 amino acids long. V trimming: 3 bases; J trimming: 0 bases; junction bases outside the gene matches: 2. The CDR3 DNA sequence: TGCGCCAGCAGCCACCGGACAGGGGCGAACACCGGGGAGCTGTTTTTT. Its translation: CASSHRTGANTGELFF.

The gene calls are TRBV19 and TRBJ2-7; 8 positions agree with TRBD2. This CDR3 has 14 amino acids. CDR1 and CDR2 (germline): LNHDA, SQIVND (reference sequence). The junction had 4 bases not matched to a gene; V was cut back by 1 base and J by 5 bases. The CDR3 protein is CASSIGAGDDEQYF. The CDR3 region has the DNA TGTGCCAGTAGTATAGGAGCGGGAGACGACGAGCAGTACTTC.

V is TRBV29-1 and J is TRBJ2-2; 8 bases fit TRBD2. V trimming: 7 bases; J trimming: 6 bases; junction bases outside the gene matches: 22. There are 18 residues in the CDR3. Germline values: CDR1 SQVTM, CDR2 ANQGSEA. The CDR3 DNA reads as TGCAGCGCCCTTCTAAAAGTCGGGGCGGGAGGCCGGGCCGGGGAGCTGTTTTTT. Amino acids: CSALLKVGAGGRAGELFF.

J is TRBJ1-6 and V is TRBV5-1; 8 bases fit TRBD1. Germline-derived CDR1 and CDR2 are SGHRS and YFSETQ. The CDR3 extends over 16 amino acids. J gave up 7 bases and V 1 base, and 7 bases lay outside the gene matches. For the CDR3, the DNA is TGCGCCAGCAGCTTGACCTGGACAGGGAACAATTCACCCCTCCACTTT. It encodes CASSLTWTGNNSPLHF.